These 8 T cell receptor beta chains came from one sample sequenced in a study of T cell responses to AZD1222 COVID-19 vaccine. Libraries were prepared by immunoSEQ multiplex PCR; TCRdb keeps only in-frame clonotypes and omits some of them. The sample includes 150,000 to 200,000 clones, around 93% of them seen just once. This sample comprised peripheral blood, obtained on day 0 of AZD1222 vaccination. These TCRs come from an adult in good health.

The V gene is TRBV19, the J gene TRBJ2-1; 13 positions agree with TRBD2. This CDR3 is 16 amino acids long. Germline loops: CDR1 LNHDA, CDR2 SQIVND (reference sequence). V gave up 1 base and J gave up 8 bases; unmatched junction bases: 5. For the CDR3, the DNA is TGTGCCAGTAGTATAGCCAGGACTAGCGGGAGCGATGAGCAGTTCTTC. Translated: CASSIARTSGSDEQFF. The full variable domain, rest sourced from reference TRBV19 and TRBJ2-1, is DGGITQSPKYLFRKEGQNVTLSCEQNLNHDAMYWYRQDPGQGLRLIYYSQIVNDFQKGDIAEGYSVSREKKESFPLTVTSAQKNPTAFYLCASSIARTSGSDEQFFGPGTRLTVL.

The sample holds one count of this clone. The V and J genes are TRBV28 and TRBJ2-1; D is uncertain. This CDR3 comprises 10 residues. V lost 8 bases to trimming and J lost 9 bases, with 8 bases between them. The germline V gene encodes CDR1 MDHEN and CDR2 SYDVKM. CDR3 amino acids: CASGAGEQFF. The DNA for the CDR3 is TGTGCCAGCGGCGCAGGTGAGCAGTTCTTC.

The chain uses TRBV19 and TRBJ1-5; D unresolved. The V gene's germline CDR1 is LNHDA and CDR2 SQIVND (reference sequence). The V end lost 3 bases, the J end lost 6 bases, and 21 bases lay between the germline ends. The CDR3 contains 17 residues. CDR3 coding DNA: TGTGCCAGTAGTATCTGGCAGGCCGGTGGACTTGTTCAGCCCCAGCATTTT. Translation: CASSIWQAGGLVQPQHF.

This rearrangement joins TRBV4-1 to TRBJ2-1, with a tentative D call TRBD1 (6 bases). CDR1 is MGHRA and CDR2 is YSYEKL in the germline V gene. V was cut by 4 bases and J by 6 bases, with 7 bases left in between. This CDR3 has 12 residues. CDR3 protein: CASSLGGNEQFF. DNA of the CDR3: TGCGCCAGCAGCCTAGGGGGCAATGAGCAGTTCTTC.

This sequence joins TRBV3-1 (or the pseudogene TRBV3-2) and TRBJ1-2, with 7 positions matching TRBD1. The germline V gene has CDR1 LGHDT and CDR2 YNNKEL (reference sequence). The V gene end was trimmed by 2 bases and the J gene end by 6 bases; junction bases not matched to a gene: 9. The CDR3 spans 15 residues. CDR3 DNA sequence: TGTGCCAGCAGCCAAACACCATTAGGGGGCGATGGCTACACCTTC. Its translation is CASSQTPLGGDGYTF.

The chain combines TRBV6-5 with TRBJ2-1; D unclear. Deletions cut 6 bases from V and 10 bases from J, with 16 bases between. CDR3 length: 13 amino acids. The germline V gene encodes CDR1 MNHEY and CDR2 SVGAGI. Here the CDR3 reads CASRQGAMKEQFF. The CDR3 region has the DNA TGTGCCAGCAGGCAAGGCGCAATGAAGGAGCAGTTCTTC.

This chain links TRBV7-6 with TRBJ2-3, with D unclear. The CDR3 has 12 residues. Germline V CDR1 and CDR2: SGHVS, FNYEAQ. V lost 4 bases, J lost 4 bases, and 6 bases lay in between. The CDR3 DNA is TGTGCCAGCAGCTCCGGGCCAGATACGCAGTATTTT. This codes for CASSSGPDTQYF.

The rearrangement joins TRBV24-1 to TRBJ1-5; the D gene is possibly TRBD1 (6 bases). V lost 4 bases and J 4 bases, leaving 13 bases between the germline ends. This CDR3 comprises 15 residues. Germline CDR1 KGHDR, CDR2 SFDVKD. The CDR3 is CATSDSGQSNQPQHF. The DNA for the CDR3 is TGTGCCACCAGTGACTCAGGACAGTCTAATCAGCCCCAGCATTTT.